Listed below are T cell receptor beta chains from one sample, sequenced in a study of blood T cell repertoires in COVID-19. Clones were read by immunoSEQ multiplex PCR, and TCRdb kept only the in-frame ones, dropping some. The sample shows approximately 110,000 clones, about three quarters of them seen only once. Sequenced material: peripheral blood. Receptors were obtained from a human donor with acute or convalescent COVID-19. The donor label of this sample is uncertain. CDR3s include the opening cysteine and the closing phenylalanine or tryptophan. A D gene is named only where the DNA matches it firmly. The size field is filled for only some rows; it gives once, few, many or a size class.

TRBJ2-3 - TRBD2 TRBV28 19 CASSFADFKTSGATDTQYF TGTGCCAGCAGTTTTGCCGACTTTAAGACTAGCGGGGCCACAGATACGCAGTATTTT
TRBJ1-2 - - TRBV6-1 16 CASSEGGSRTGYGYTF TGTGCCAGCAGTGAAGGTGGTTCTAGAACGGGCTATGGCTACACCTTC
TRBJ1-2 - TRBD1 TRBV29-1 13 CSVGGQGNYGYTF TGCAGCGTTGGAGGACAGGGGAACTATGGCTACACCTTC
TRBJ1-4 once TRBD1 TRBV18 13 CASSPGTGEKLFF TGTGCCAGCTCACCAGGGACAGGGGAGAAACTGTTTTTT
TRBJ2-4 - - TRBV5-6 19 CASSKEIGQSIIAKNIQYF TGTGCCAGCAGCAAAGAAATTGGACAGTCTATCATAGCCAAAAACATTCAGTACTTC
TRBJ2-5 - - TRBV3-1/TRBV3-2 16 CASSQDPSSVQETQYF TGTGCCAGCAGCCAAGATCCATCTAGCGTCCAAGAGACCCAGTACTTC
TRBJ2-7 few TRBD2 TRBV3-1/TRBV3-2 16 CASSQDLTGGLDEQYF TGTGCCAGCAGCCAAGATTTGACGGGGGGGCTTGACGAGCAGTACTTC
TRBJ2-1 - - TRBV7-6 16 CASSYPGAGSYNEQFF TGTGCCAGCAGCTATCCTGGGGCTGGCTCCTACAATGAGCAGTTCTTC
TRBJ2-3 - - TRBV6-6 15 CASSYVWPSTDTQYF TGTGCCAGCAGTTACGTTTGGCCGAGCACAGATACGCAGTATTTT
TRBJ1-6 - TRBD1 TRBV7-9 14 CASSLTTGASPLHF TGTGCCAGCAGCTTAACAACAGGGGCATCACCCCTCCACTTT
TRBJ1-2 once TRBD1 TRBV7-9 14 CASSLVGTGAGYTF TGTGCCAGCAGCTTAGTGGGGACAGGGGCAGGCTACACCTTC
TRBJ2-3 few - TRBV27 17 CASSLFPPRGSTDTQYF TGTGCCAGCAGTTTATTCCCCCCTAGGGGATCCACAGATACGCAGTATTTT
TRBJ1-4 once TRBD1 TRBV5-1 14 CASTKTGGGEKLFF TGCGCCAGCACCAAGACAGGGGGAGGTGAAAAACTGTTTTTT
TRBJ2-7 - TRBD1 TRBV11-1 14 CASSFRDRPYEQYF TGTGCCAGCAGCTTCCGGGACAGACCTTACGAGCAGTACTTC
TRBJ2-5 - TRBD2 TRBV4-1 14 CASSPGLARETQYF TGCGCCAGCAGTCCCGGACTAGCGAGAGAGACCCAGTACTTC
TRBJ1-3 few - TRBV6-6 16 CASGAAGPSSGNTIYF TGTGCCAGCGGGGCGGCAGGACCAAGCTCTGGAAACACCATATATTTT
TRBJ2-5 - - TRBV11-2 14 CASSLVAGGETQYF TGTGCCAGCAGCTTAGTTGCGGGCGGGGAGACCCAGTACTTC
TRBJ2-3 - - TRBV24-1 16 CATSDPGPEGTDTQYF TGTGCCACCAGTGACCCTGGTCCCGAGGGAACAGATACGCAGTATTTT
TRBJ1-4 - - TRBV6-5 13 CASKMTVNEKLFF TGTGCCAGCAAGATGACTGTAAATGAAAAACTGTTTTTT
TRBJ1-5 - - TRBV6-1 16 CASSAGTLYSNQPQHF TGTGCCAGCAGTGCCGGGACACTGTATAGCAATCAGCCCCAGCATTTT
TRBJ2-1 few - TRBV7-9 12 CASSTPSNEQFF TGTGCCAGCTCCACCCCTTCCAATGAGCAGTTCTTC
TRBJ1-4 few TRBD1 TRBV2 19 CASSRLGPGQGYTNEKLFF TGTGCCAGCAGCCGACTTGGGCCGGGACAGGGTTATACCAATGAAAAACTGTTTTTT
TRBJ1-4 - TRBD1 TRBV7-2 15 CASSAWDRANEKLFF TGTGCCAGCAGCGCGTGGGACAGAGCTAATGAAAAACTGTTTTTT
TRBJ2-3 - TRBD2 TRBV9 15 CASSVAPSGADTQYF TGTGCCAGCAGCGTAGCCCCTAGCGGGGCAGATACGCAGTATTTT
TRBJ1-2 - TRBD1 TRBV7-9 13 CASSFTGADGYTF TGTGCCAGCAGCTTTACAGGGGCCGATGGCTACACCTTC
TRBJ1-6 few TRBD1 TRBV18 14 CASSPDRGNSPLHF TGTGCCAGCTCACCTGACAGGGGGAATTCACCCCTCCACTTT
TRBJ1-6 - TRBD1 TRBV27 21 CASSLSPPGQGLISYNSPLHF TGTGCCAGCAGTTTATCCCCGCCAGGACAGGGCTTGATCTCCTATAATTCACCCCTCCACTTT
TRBJ2-2 few TRBD1 TRBV27 15 CASRRDRGQVGELFF TGTGCCAGCAGAAGGGACAGGGGGCAGGTCGGGGAGCTGTTTTTT
TRBJ1-4 - - TRBV4-1 16 CASSQVLGARSEKLFF TGCGCCAGCAGCCAAGTGTTGGGGGCAAGGAGTGAAAAACTGTTTTTT
TRBJ1-1 - TRBD1 TRBV6-5 14 CASSRGQRNTEAFF TGTGCCAGCAGTAGGGGACAGAGAAACACTGAAGCTTTCTTT
TRBJ1-4 - TRBD1 TRBV29-1 12 CSQDRWGEKLFF TGCAGCCAGGACAGGTGGGGTGAAAAACTGTTTTTT
TRBJ1-2 - - TRBV2 13 CASSEGGRRGYTF TGTGCCAGCAGTGAAGGGGGGCGAAGGGGCTACACCTTC
TRBJ2-7 - TRBD1 TRBV7-7 15 CASSLTGGSSYEQYF TGTGCCAGCAGCTTGACAGGGGGAAGCTCCTACGAGCAGTACTTC
TRBJ1-2 - - TRBV4-1 13 CATRGPSNYGYTF TGCGCCACTAGAGGTCCTTCAAACTATGGCTACACCTTC
TRBJ2-3 once TRBD1 TRBV10-2 16 CASNSLGTGFTDTQYF TGCGCCAGCAACTCCCTCGGGACAGGGTTTACAGATACGCAGTATTTT
TRBJ1-2 - - TRBV27 16 CASSSQPRTVSYGYTF TGTGCCAGCAGTTCCCAGCCTAGGACAGTCAGCTATGGCTACACCTTC
TRBJ2-1 - TRBD2 TRBV11-2 16 CASRPTSGGGYNEQFF TGTGCCAGCAGGCCAACTAGCGGGGGAGGATACAATGAGCAGTTCTTC
TRBJ1-6 few TRBD1 TRBV7-9 14 CASSLGQGTVALHF TGTGCCAGCAGCTTGGGACAGGGGACGGTTGCCCTCCACTTT
TRBJ1-2 - TRBD1 TRBV5-1 14 CASSKRQGVYGYTF TGCGCCAGCAGCAAGAGACAGGGGGTTTATGGCTACACCTTC
TRBJ1-2 few - TRBV28 14 CASSQPSGDYGYTF TGTGCCAGCAGCCAACCAAGCGGGGATTATGGCTACACCTTC
TRBJ2-3 - - TRBV4-1 16 CASGMTGGSSTDTQYF TGCGCCAGCGGAATGACAGGAGGATCTAGCACAGATACGCAGTATTTT
TRBJ1-5 - TRBD1 TRBV30 14 CAWTPGQFNQPQHF TGTGCCTGGACCCCGGGACAGTTTAATCAGCCCCAGCATTTT
TRBJ1-4 once - TRBV28 13 CASRASLNEKLFF TGTGCCAGCAGGGCATCTCTTAATGAAAAACTGTTTTTT
TRBJ2-3 - - TRBV10-2 11 CASSGADTQYF TGCGCCAGCAGTGGCGCAGATACGCAGTATTTT
TRBJ2-5 - TRBD2 TRBV2 15 CASSERSGGKETQYF TGTGCCAGCAGTGAGAGATCGGGGGGGAAAGAGACCCAGTACTTC
TRBJ1-2 - - TRBV19 14 CASTRDQNNYGYTF TGTGCCAGCACTAGGGATCAGAACAACTATGGCTACACCTTC